These 26 T cell receptor beta chains came from one sample sequenced in a study of cytomegalovirus exposure and HLA in healthy donors. 13 Jbeta primers and 60 Vbeta primers were used for the PCR. Sequencing used immunoSEQ multiplex PCR; TCRdb keeps in-frame clones, though not all of them. The sample has some 130,000 clones, around three quarters seen once. The sequencing input was PBMCs. These receptor sequences come from a man aged 35-49 years in good health and CMV-seropositive.

The rearrangement joins TRBV29-1 to TRBJ1-1; D is uncertain. CDR1 is SQVTM, CDR2 ANQGSEA, per germline. With 5 bases removed from V and 0 bases from J, the gap between germline ends came to 7 bases. CDR3 size: 12 residues. The CDR3 loop reads CSVNRMNTEAFF. The CDR3 DNA reads TGCAGCGTTAACAGAATGAACACTGAAGCTTTCTTT.

This clone occurred once. This chain's CDR3 is CASSPAGRGGTQYF. DNA of the CDR3: TGTGCCAGCAGCCCAGCGGGAAGAGGGGGGACCCAGTACTTC. This chain uses TRBV7-9 with TRBJ2-5, with TRBD2 as a possible D gene (7 bases). Per germline, CDR1 SEHNR and CDR2 FQNEAQ (reference sequence). Trimming stripped 5 bases from V and 7 bases from J, with 17 bases between. The CDR3 covers 14 residues.

V usage is TRBV19 and J usage is TRBJ2-5; 7 bases agree with TRBD2. Germline loops: CDR1 LNHDA, CDR2 SQIVND (reference sequence). The CDR3 has 12 residues. V gave up 6 bases and J gave up 2 bases; unmatched junction bases: 0. The CDR3, as DNA: TGTGCCAGTAGCGGGGGGCAAGAGACCCAGTACTTC. The encoded protein is CASSGGQETQYF.

The V gene is TRBV5-1, the J gene TRBJ2-1; TRBD2 aligns across 14 bases. The CDR3 contains 15 residues. Germline CDR1 SGHRS, CDR2 YFSETQ. Trimming cost V 4 bases and J 8 bases; bases outside gene matches: 5. The CDR3 sequence is CASSPGLAGGDEQFF. In DNA form, the CDR3 reads TGCGCCAGCAGCCCTGGACTAGCGGGAGGAGATGAGCAGTTCTTC.

This rearrangement joins TRBV5-4 to TRBJ1-3; a possible D gene is TRBD1 (5 bases). The CDR3 extends over 14 amino acids. V dropped 4 bases and J dropped 6 bases, with 14 bases sitting between them. Per the germline V gene, CDR1 is SGHNT and CDR2 is YYREEE (reference sequence). CDR3 coding DNA: TGTGCCAGCAGCCTGGACACCCTTCCAAACACCATATATTTT. Translation gives CASSLDTLPNTIYF.

V usage is TRBV30 and J usage is TRBJ1-3, with D unclear. Between the trimmed V and J ends, which lost 3 bases and 6 bases, there was a span of 6 bases. Germline V lookup: CDR1 GTSNPN, CDR2 SVGIG (reference sequence). This CDR3 contains 11 residues. The CDR3 DNA reads as TGTGCCTGGAGCGAGATAAACACCATATATTTT. Amino acids: CAWSEINTIYF.

The chain joins TRBV11-3 to TRBJ2-3, with TRBD2 identical over 16 bases. V shed 4 bases and J 4 bases; nucleotides not matched to a gene: 8. Looked up from germline, CDR1 is SGHNT and CDR2 is YENEEA. CDR3 length equals 18 residues. CDR3 residues: CASSSNPGLAGGPDTQYF. The CDR3 DNA sequence: TGTGCCAGCAGCTCAAACCCGGGACTAGCGGGAGGGCCAGATACGCAGTATTTT.

This chain links TRBV7-3 with TRBJ2-1; 10 bases line up with TRBD2. CDR1 SGHTA and CDR2 FQGTGA come from the germline V gene. V lost 6 bases, J lost 4 bases, and 6 bases stayed unmatched. This CDR3 region has 15 residues. CDR3 nucleotides: TGTGCCAGCAGTCCCCTAGCGGGAGAATACAATGAGCAGTTCTTC. Amino acids: CASSPLAGEYNEQFF.

On this clone: Other DNA sequences from this sample encode an identical CDR3 as well. This sequence joins TRBV5-1 and TRBJ1-4; TRBD1 might be the D (6 bases). The CDR3 sequence is 15 residues long. V was cut by 4 bases and J by 3 bases, with 13 bases left in between. Germline lookup yields CDR1 SGHRS and CDR2 YFSETQ. In DNA form, the CDR3 reads TGCGCCAGCAGCCCTGGGGCAGGGGCTAATGAAAAACTGTTTTTT. Its protein is CASSPGAGANEKLFF.

This clone appeared a single time. The chain couples TRBV6-1 to TRBJ2-5, with 12 bases that match TRBD2. The germline V gene has CDR1 MNHNS and CDR2 SASEGT. This CDR3 is built from 15 residues. V dropped 5 bases and J dropped 2; count of bases not matched to a gene: 3. CDR3 sequence reads: CASSRTSGAQETQYF. As DNA, the CDR3 is TGTGCCAGCAGTAGGACTAGCGGGGCTCAAGAGACCCAGTACTTC.

J is TRBJ2-1 and V is TRBV12-5; the match to TRBD2 covers 9 bases. V shed 1 base, J shed 14 bases, and the junction held 9 bases outside the gene matches. CDR3 length: 14 residues. Per germline, CDR1 LGHNT and CDR2 FRNRAP. The CDR3, as DNA: TGTGCTAGTGGTTTGGAGGTAGCGGGAGAAGGAAAGTTCTTC. This sequence encodes CASGLEVAGEGKFF.

The chain has TRBV5-1 and TRBJ1-1, with D unresolved. Between the trimmed V and J ends, which lost 8 bases and 8 bases, there was a span of 22 bases. This CDR3 has 14 residues. CDR1 is SGHRS, CDR2 YFSETQ, per germline. The CDR3 protein is CASSEFARAREAFF. The CDR3 region has the DNA TGCGCCAGTTCAGAATTCGCCAGAGCGAGGGAAGCTTTCTTT.

The genes are TRBV7-9 and TRBJ2-7; 7 bases fit TRBD2. V lost 5 bases, J lost 3 bases, and 10 bases stayed unmatched. This CDR3 has 15 amino acids. The germline V gene has CDR1 SEHNR and CDR2 FQNEAQ (reference sequence). CDR3 loop: CASSANPGLRYEQYF. CDR3 DNA sequence: TGTGCCAGCAGCGCAAATCCGGGACTACGCTACGAGCAGTACTTC. The whole variable domain, filled in from reference TRBV7-9 and TRBJ2-7, reads DTGVSQNPRHKITKRGQNVTFRCDPISEHNRLYWYRQTLGQGPEFLTYFQNEAQLEKSRLLSDRFSAERPKGSFSTLEIQRTEQGDSAMYLCASSANPGLRYEQYFGPGTRLTVT.

V and J are TRBV6-5 and TRBJ1-1; D gene unclear. This CDR3 has 12 amino acids. V was trimmed by 5 bases and J by 5 bases, leaving 9 bases between them. Per germline, CDR1 MNHEY and CDR2 SVGAGI. The CDR3 nucleotides are TGTGCCAGCAGTGAAAGAGGGACTGAAGCTTTCTTT. Protein: CASSERGTEAFF.

CDR3 amino acids: CASSREGSYNEQFF. CDR3 nucleotide sequence: TGTGCCAGCAGTCGGGAGGGGTCCTACAATGAGCAGTTCTTC. The rearrangement joins TRBV5-4 to TRBJ2-1; TRBD2 agrees at 8 bases. The CDR3 is made up of 14 amino acids. The V segment lost 5 bases and the J segment 1 base; nucleotides outside the gene matches: 2. Germline lookup yields CDR1 SGHNT and CDR2 YYREEE (reference sequence). The full variable domain, in which reference TRBV5-4 and TRBJ2-1 provide the parts outside the CDR3, is ETGVTQSPTHLIKTRGQQVTLRCSSQSGHNTVSWYQQALGQGPQFIFQYYREEENGRGNFPPRFSGLQFPNYSSELNVNALELDDSALYLCASSREGSYNEQFFGPGTRLTVL.

This clone was detected only a few times. The chain carries TRBV11-1 and TRBJ2-3; 8 bases map to TRBD2. Germline values: CDR1 SGHAT, CDR2 FQDESV (reference sequence). J gave up 1 base and V 2 bases, and 2 bases lay outside the gene matches. The CDR3 is 15 residues long. CDR3 protein: CASSLMRGGTDTQYF. DNA for the CDR3: TGTGCCAGCAGCTTAATGCGGGGGGGCACAGATACGCAGTATTTT.

The chain has TRBV7-2 and TRBJ2-1; D ambiguous. Germline values: CDR1 SGHTA, CDR2 FQGNSA. This CDR3 comprises 14 residues. With 4 bases removed from V and 0 bases from J, the gap between germline ends came to 7 bases. This CDR3 is CASSYSRSYNEQFF. CDR3 in DNA: TGTGCCAGCAGCTATAGCCGCTCCTACAATGAGCAGTTCTTC.

This clone was counted between two and nine times. The rearrangement joins TRBV2 to TRBJ2-1; 9 positions match TRBD2. The CDR3 length is 16 residues. With V trimmed by 1 base and J by 6 bases, 7 bases remained unmatched. The germline V gene encodes CDR1 SNHLY and CDR2 FYNNEI. In DNA, the CDR3 is TGTGCCAGCAGTGAAGGGCTAGCGGGGCGTCTCAATGAGCAGTTCTTC. Residues: CASSEGLAGRLNEQFF.

This chain connects TRBV2 to TRBJ2-7, with 7 bases fitting TRBD1. The V and J ends lost 10 bases and 1 base, in that order; junction bases with no gene match: 10. The CDR3 is made up of 14 amino acids. CDR1 and CDR2 from the germline V gene are SNHLY and FYNNEI. The DNA of the CDR3 is TGTGCCACGGCGACGGGACAGAATTCCTACGAGCAGTACTTC. Its protein product is CATATGQNSYEQYF.

This chain uses TRBV2 with TRBJ1-5; 8 bases match TRBD1. With 7 bases clipped from V and 5 bases from J, the junction kept 7 bases outside the gene matches. This CDR3 region has 14 residues. In germline, CDR1 is SNHLY, CDR2 FYNNEI. The CDR3: CASNYQGADQPQHF. The CDR3 DNA reads as TGTGCCAGCAACTATCAGGGGGCAGATCAGCCCCAGCATTTT.

The chain combines TRBV19 with TRBJ2-1; 7 bases agree with TRBD2. The germline V gene encodes CDR1 LNHDA and CDR2 SQIVND (reference sequence). V gave up 4 bases and J gave up 12 bases; unmatched junction bases: 3. This CDR3 has 11 amino acids. The CDR3, as DNA: TGTGCCAGTAGTACGGGAGGATGGCAGTTCTTC. Protein product: CASSTGGWQFF.

This clone has a handful of counts. The V call is TRBV18, the J call TRBJ1-5, with TRBD1 as a possible D gene (5 bases). The CDR3 loop spans 14 amino acids. Germline lookup yields CDR1 KGHSH and CDR2 LQKENI. V lost 0 bases, J lost 4 bases, and 7 bases lay in between. CDR3: CASSPPGGNQPQHF. The DNA for the CDR3 is TGTGCCAGCTCACCACCCGGGGGGAATCAGCCCCAGCATTTT. The full variable domain, completed using reference TRBV18 and TRBJ1-5, is NAGVMQNPRHLVRRRGQEARLRCSPMKGHSHVYWYRQLPEEGLKFMVYLQKENIIDESGMPKERFSAEFPKEGPSILRIQQVVRGDSAAYFCASSPPGGNQPQHFGDGTRLSIL.

The gene calls are TRBV10-2 and TRBJ2-7, with 12 bases matching TRBD2. J gave up 5 bases and V 6 bases, and 5 bases lay outside the gene matches. The CDR3 length is 14 residues. Germline CDR1 and CDR2: WSHSY and SAAADI. CDR3 sequence: CASRRTSGNHEQYF. CDR3 nucleotide sequence: TGCGCCAGCAGGAGGACTAGCGGGAACCACGAGCAGTACTTC.

The gene calls are TRBV2 and TRBJ2-7; 8 positions match TRBD2. In germline, CDR1 is SNHLY, CDR2 FYNNEI. CDR3 length equals 13 residues. J gave up 0 bases and V 10 bases, and 5 bases lay outside the gene matches. This CDR3 is CAILSGNSYEQYF. The CDR3 bases are TGTGCCATCCTTAGCGGGAACTCCTACGAGCAGTACTTC.

V and J are TRBV25-1 and TRBJ2-1; 12 bases are a match to TRBD2. There are 13 residues in the CDR3. The trim removed 7 bases at V and 10 bases at J, leaving 5 bases unmatched. The germline gives CDR1 MGHDK, CDR2 SYGVNS. The CDR3 loop is CASTSGRGGEQFF. In DNA, the CDR3 is TGTGCCAGCACTAGCGGGAGGGGAGGGGAGCAGTTCTTC.

This CDR3 is CASSRLAGGTDTQYF. The CDR3 bases are TGCGCCAGCAGCCGACTAGCGGGAGGTACAGATACGCAGTATTTT. The V gene is TRBV4-1, the J gene TRBJ2-3; 13 nucleotides align to TRBD2. The CDR3 loop spans 15 amino acids. Unmatched junction bases numbered 1, after V lost 4 bases and J lost 3 bases. Germline CDR1 is MGHRA and CDR2 is YSYEKL.